The present entry profiles one T cell receptor (beta chain) with its context. This record belongs to a study of blood T cell repertoires in COVID-19. In the study overall: There were acute and convalescent COVID-19 samples, and they came from the United States, Italy and Spain.

The germline CDR1 and CDR2 sequences are SQVTM and ANQGSEA. Trimming stripped 5 bases from V and 3 bases from J, with 12 bases between. This CDR3 is 13 amino acids long. Generated by immunoSEQ multiplex PCR, the TCRdb table keeps only in-frame clones and is missing some. The table has some 520,000 clones, 89% seen once. The chain employs TRBV29-1 and TRBJ2-3; a possible D gene is TRBD2 (5 bases). Sequenced material: peripheral blood. This TCR was recovered from a man aged 18 to 29 with COVID-19, enrolled during active disease. For the CDR3, the DNA is TGCAGCGTTAAGGAGGTTAGGACAGATACGCAGTATTTT. Its translation: CSVKEVRTDTQYF.